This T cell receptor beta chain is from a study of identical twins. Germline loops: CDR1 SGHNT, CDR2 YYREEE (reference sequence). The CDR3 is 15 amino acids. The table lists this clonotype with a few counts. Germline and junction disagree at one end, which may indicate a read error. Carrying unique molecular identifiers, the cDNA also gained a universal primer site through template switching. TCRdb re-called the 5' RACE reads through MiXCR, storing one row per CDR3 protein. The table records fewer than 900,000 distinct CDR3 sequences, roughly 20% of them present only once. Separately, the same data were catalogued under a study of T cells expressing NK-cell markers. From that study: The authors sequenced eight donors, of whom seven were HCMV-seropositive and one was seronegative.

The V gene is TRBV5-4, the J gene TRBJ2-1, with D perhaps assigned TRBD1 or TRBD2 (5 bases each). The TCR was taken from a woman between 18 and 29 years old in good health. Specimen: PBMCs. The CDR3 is CASTLGPTSYNEQFF. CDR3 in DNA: TGTGCCAGCACCTTGGGACCAACCTCCTACAATGAGCAGTTCTTC. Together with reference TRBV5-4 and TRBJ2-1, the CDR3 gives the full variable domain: ETGVTQSPTHLIKTRGQQVTLRCSSQSGHNTVSWYQQALGQGPQFIFQYYREEENGRGNFPPRFSGLQFPNYSSELNVNALELDDSALYLCASTLGPTSYNEQFFGPGTRLTVL.